Listed here are 5 T cell receptor beta chains from one sample, sequenced in a study of T cells after yellow fever vaccination. TCRdb reprocessed the 5' RACE reads via MiXCR and lists one record per CDR3 protein. The sample has just under 85,000 distinct CDR3 sequences; more than 10% are singletons. Sequencing was performed on CD8+ T cells not binding an NS4B(214-222) dextramer, sorted from PBMCs, taken about 20 days after the first yellow fever vaccination. The receptor source for this set is a man younger than 30 who received the YFV17D yellow fever vaccine.

The rearrangement links TRBV7-6 to TRBJ2-5, with D possibly being TRBD2 (6 bases). The CDR3 covers 13 residues. Germline lookup yields CDR1 SGHVS and CDR2 FNYEAQ. V dropped 4 bases and J dropped 3 bases, with 9 bases sitting between them. CDR3 sequence: CASSSGLEETQYF. Here the CDR3 DNA reads TGTGCCAGCAGCTCGGGACTCGAAGAGACCCAGTACTTC. Supplemented by reference TRBV7-6 and TRBJ2-5, the full variable domain reads GAGVSQSPRYKVTKRGQDVALRCDPISGHVSLYWYRQALGQGPEFLTYFNYEAQQDKSGLPNDRFSAERPEGSISTLTIQRTEQRDSAMYRCASSSGLEETQYFGPGTRLLVL.

The chain employs TRBV29-1 and TRBJ1-3; no definite D call. V lost 4 bases and J 0 bases, leaving 10 bases between the germline ends. The CDR3 runs to 14 residues. Germline assignment: CDR1 SQVTM and CDR2 ANQGSEA. The CDR3 DNA reads as TGCAGCGTTGGAGATGCTCCCTCTGGAAACACCATATATTTT. Its translation: CSVGDAPSGNTIYF.

This chain links TRBV4-1 with TRBJ2-7, with D hard to call. Germline V lookup: CDR1 MGHRA, CDR2 YSYEKL. Trimming took 1 base from V and 5 from J, leaving 12 bases between them. This CDR3 has 14 amino acids. CDR3 sequence (DNA): TGCGCCAGCAGCCAAGGACTGGCACTCAACGAGCAGTACTTC. Its translation is CASSQGLALNEQYF.

This clonotype was counted only a few times. V and J are TRBV7-9 and TRBJ1-4; TRBD1 aligns across 7 bases. Germline trimming cut 3 bases from V and 7 bases from J; bases unmatched to any gene: 5. The CDR3 has 14 residues. CDR1 and CDR2 from the germline V gene are SEHNR and FQNEAQ (reference sequence). CDR3 nucleotides: TGTGCCAGCAGCTTGCCTGGGACAGCTGAAAAACTGTTTTTT. Translated: CASSLPGTAEKLFF.

The table lists this clonotype with many counts. The chain has TRBV9 and TRBJ1-6; D might be TRBD1 (6 bases). The CDR3 runs to 14 residues. The germline V gene encodes CDR1 SGDLS and CDR2 YYNGEE. Trimming shortened V by 4 bases and J by 10 bases, and 15 bases separated the two germline ends. For the CDR3, the DNA is TGTGCCAGCAGCCCTTGGGGGGCAGGATCACCCCTCCACTTT. This translates into CASSPWGAGSPLHF. The variable domain in full, completed from reference TRBV9 and TRBJ1-6, reads DSGVTQTPKHLITATGQRVTLRCSPRSGDLSVYWYQQSLDQGLQFLIQYYNGEERAKGNILERFSAQQFPDLHSELNLSSLELGDSALYFCASSPWGAGSPLHFGNGTRLTVT.